This passage covers 6 T cell receptor beta chains from one sample sequenced in a study of OX40 agonist ivuxolimab in advanced cancers. Libraries were prepared by immunoSEQ multiplex PCR; TCRdb keeps only in-frame clonotypes and omits some of them. The sample holds 36,000 or so clones; less than 90% are singletons and the top ten take less than 4.5%. The source material was CD4+ or CD8+ T cells sorted from blood, sampled in a trial of the OX40 agonist ivuxolimab. Receptors originate from an adult with an advanced solid tumor such as melanoma, head and neck, liver or kidney cancer.

The chain combines TRBV10-3 with TRBJ1-1; D remains unclear. V was shortened by 0 bases and J by 0 bases, with 5 bases between the two germline ends. The CDR3 totals 14 residues. Germline V CDR1 and CDR2: ENHRY, SYGVKD. The CDR3: CAISESTLNTEAFF. In DNA form, the CDR3 reads TGTGCCATCAGTGAGTCGACATTGAACACTGAAGCTTTCTTT.

This clone has just one count. As DNA, the CDR3 is TGTGCCAGCAGCATCCTTAACTTCCAGACTAGAAAGGGGGATAGGGCAGGAACGGGGGAGCTGTTTTTT. As protein: CASSILNFQTRKGDRAGTGELFF. The chain uses TRBV28 and TRBJ2-2; D is perhaps TRBD1 or TRBD2 (6 bases each). V was cut by 6 bases and J by 8 bases, with 43 bases left in between. Germline assignment: CDR1 MDHEN and CDR2 SYDVKM. The CDR3 runs to 23 residues.

This chain links TRBV5-4 with TRBJ1-1, with TRBD1 matching over 8 bases. Germline V lookup: CDR1 SGHNT, CDR2 YYREEE (reference sequence). After removal of 0 bases from V and 4 bases from J, the junction contained 5 bases not matched to a gene. This CDR3 is 15 amino acids long. For the CDR3, the DNA is TGTGCCAGCAGCTTGGCAGGGGGCAGGGGCACTGAAGCTTTCTTT. Its translation is CASSLAGGRGTEAFF.

CDR3 coding DNA: TGTGCCAGCAGCCCCTGGACAGATTCTTTCCCCCACGAGCAGTACTTC. Its protein product is CASSPWTDSFPHEQYF. The rearrangement joins TRBV28 to TRBJ2-7, with D tentatively TRBD1 (6 bases). Trimming took off 6 bases at V and 5 bases at J, with 23 bases between the two ends. The CDR3 is made up of 16 amino acids. CDR1 MDHEN and CDR2 SYDVKM come from the germline V gene.

This chain uses TRBV7-8 with TRBJ2-1, with 12 bases lining up with TRBD2. The CDR3 spans 15 residues. Germline V CDR1 and CDR2: SGHVS, FQNEAQ. With 6 bases clipped from V and 1 base from J, the junction kept 1 base outside the gene matches. CDR3 coding DNA: TGTGCCAGCAGACTAGCGGGAGGTTCCTACAATGAGCAGTTCTTC. Amino acids: CASRLAGGSYNEQFF.

J is TRBJ1-6 and V is TRBV7-8; 8 bases fit TRBD1. V shed 4 bases and J 7 bases; nucleotides not matched to a gene: 6. Germline CDR1 reads SGHVS; CDR2 reads FQNEAQ. CDR3 length equals 15 residues. CDR3 DNA sequence: TGTGCCAGCAGCTCCTGGACAGGGCCAAATTCACCCCTCCACTTT. It specifies CASSSWTGPNSPLHF.